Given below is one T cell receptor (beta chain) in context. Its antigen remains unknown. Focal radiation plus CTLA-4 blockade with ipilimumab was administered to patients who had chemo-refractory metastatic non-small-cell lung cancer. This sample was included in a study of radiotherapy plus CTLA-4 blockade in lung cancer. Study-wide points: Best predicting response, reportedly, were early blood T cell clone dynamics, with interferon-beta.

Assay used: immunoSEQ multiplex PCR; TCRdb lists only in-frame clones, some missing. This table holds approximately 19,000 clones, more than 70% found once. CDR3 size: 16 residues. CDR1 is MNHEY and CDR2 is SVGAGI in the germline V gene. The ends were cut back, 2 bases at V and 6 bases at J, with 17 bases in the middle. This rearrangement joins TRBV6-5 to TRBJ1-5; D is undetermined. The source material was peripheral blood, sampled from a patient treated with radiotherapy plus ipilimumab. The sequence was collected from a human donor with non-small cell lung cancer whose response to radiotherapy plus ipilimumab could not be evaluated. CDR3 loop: CASSYDYTTVGQPQHF. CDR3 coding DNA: TGTGCCAGCAGTTACGACTATACTACGGTAGGTCAGCCCCAGCATTTT.